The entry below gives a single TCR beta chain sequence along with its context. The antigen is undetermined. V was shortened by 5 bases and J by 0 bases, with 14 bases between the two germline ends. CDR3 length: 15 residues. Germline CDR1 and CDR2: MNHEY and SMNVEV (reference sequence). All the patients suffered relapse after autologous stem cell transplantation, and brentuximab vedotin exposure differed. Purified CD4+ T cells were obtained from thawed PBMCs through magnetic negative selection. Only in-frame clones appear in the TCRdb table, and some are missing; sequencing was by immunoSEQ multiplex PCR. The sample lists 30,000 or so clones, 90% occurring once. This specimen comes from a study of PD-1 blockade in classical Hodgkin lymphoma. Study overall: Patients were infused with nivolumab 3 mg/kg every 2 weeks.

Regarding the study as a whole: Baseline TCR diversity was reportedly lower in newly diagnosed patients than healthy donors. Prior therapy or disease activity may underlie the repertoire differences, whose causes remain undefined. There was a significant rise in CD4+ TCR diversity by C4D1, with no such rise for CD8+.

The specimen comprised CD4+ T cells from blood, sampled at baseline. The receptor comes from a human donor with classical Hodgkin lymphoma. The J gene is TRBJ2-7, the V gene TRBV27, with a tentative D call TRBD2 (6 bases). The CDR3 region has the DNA TGTGCCAGCAGTCCATTAGCGGAAAGCTCCTACGAGCAGTACTTC. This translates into CASSPLAESSYEQYF.